The 6 T cell receptor beta chains presented below share a single source sample, sequenced in a study of cytomegalovirus exposure and HLA in healthy donors. Primers: 60 Vbeta forward and 13 Jbeta reverse. Method: immunoSEQ multiplex PCR; TCRdb's copy keeps in-frame clones and lacks some. The data show around 92,000 clones, approximately 75% seen once. The specimen sequenced was PBMCs. The receptors originated from a woman in her seventies in good health and CMV-seropositive.

This clone appeared once. This chain links TRBV19 with TRBJ2-4; TRBD1 matches 9 bases. This CDR3 contains 15 residues. V shed 7 bases and J 2 bases; nucleotides not matched to a gene: 6. CDR1 is LNHDA, CDR2 SQIVND, per germline (reference sequence). The CDR3 DNA reads as TGTGCCAGTATAGGGACAGGGAGAACCAAAAACATTCAGTACTTC. This encodes CASIGTGRTKNIQYF.

CDR3 loop: CASRLLAGGPTTGELFF. The CDR3 bases are TGTGCCAGCAGACTACTAGCGGGAGGGCCGACCACCGGGGAGCTGTTTTTT. The J gene is TRBJ2-2, the V gene TRBV27; TRBD2 matches 13 bases. Looked up from germline, CDR1 is MNHEY and CDR2 is SMNVEV (reference sequence). Germline trimming cut 6 bases from V and 4 bases from J; bases unmatched to any gene: 8. The CDR3 is made up of 17 amino acids.

This clone appeared once. V gene TRBV5-4 combines with J gene TRBJ1-6; 7 bases are shared with TRBD1. Germline lookup yields CDR1 SGHNT and CDR2 YYREEE (reference sequence). J lost 14 bases, V lost 4 bases, and 12 bases had no gene match. The CDR3 is made up of 14 amino acids. The CDR3 DNA reads as TGTGCCAGCAGCGCTAAACTCCGGGACAGTTCCCTCCACTTT. Translated, it gives CASSAKLRDSSLHF.

The chain uses TRBV4-3 and TRBJ2-6; D possibly corresponds to TRBD2 (5 bases). Per the germline V gene, CDR1 is LGHNA and CDR2 is YSLEER. The CDR3 spans 17 residues. Trimming stripped 4 bases from V and 0 bases from J, with 13 bases between. The CDR3 region is CASSPRAASSGANVLTF. The CDR3 bases are TGCGCCAGCAGCCCGCGGGCAGCGTCCTCTGGGGCCAACGTCCTGACTTTC.

The chain has TRBV30 and TRBJ1-4; D perhaps matches TRBD1 (5 bases). Germline CDR1 GTSNPN, CDR2 SVGIG (reference sequence). The V end lost 3 bases, the J end lost 8 bases, and 19 bases lay between the germline ends. This CDR3 comprises 15 residues. The DNA of the CDR3 is TGTGCCTGGAGGCTAAGACAGTCTTCTGGGGAAAAACTGTTTTTT. Protein sequence: CAWRLRQSSGEKLFF.

The chain recombines TRBV5-1 with TRBJ1-2; 10 positions match TRBD1. Germline V lookup: CDR1 SGHRS, CDR2 YFSETQ. V lost 4 bases, J lost 7 bases, and 10 bases stayed unmatched. This CDR3 is 15 amino acids long. The CDR3 is CASSGTGDRVIGYTF. CDR3 DNA sequence: TGCGCCAGCAGCGGGACAGGGGATCGGGTTATTGGCTACACCTTC.